This passage covers 2 T cell receptor beta chains from one sample sequenced in a study of CD8+ T cells in alopecia areata. It was cDNA, reverse transcribed from extracted RNA, that served as the sequencing template. Profiled with immunoSEQ multiplex PCR; TCRdb holds only in-frame clones, not every one. The sample carries 95,000 to 110,000 clones, 55% recorded once. Material for sequencing was CD4+ T cells sorted from blood. The receptors here all came from a human donor in good health.

The rearrangement joins TRBV28 to TRBJ1-2; maybe TRBD1 (5 bases). Germline assignment: CDR1 MDHEN and CDR2 SYDVKM. Trimming took off 8 bases at V and 0 bases at J, with 13 bases between the two ends. The length of the CDR3 is 14 residues. CDR3 nucleotides: TGTGCCAGCTTGGTTGGGGGTACTAACTATGGCTACACCTTC. As protein: CASLVGGTNYGYTF.

The chain is built from TRBV5-4 and TRBJ2-3, with a tentative D call TRBD2 (7 bases). The CDR3 runs to 14 residues. Germline V gives CDR1 SGHNT, CDR2 YYREEE (reference sequence). V was cut by 5 bases and J by 3 bases, with 13 bases left in between. The CDR3 DNA reads as TGTGCCAGCAGAGGGGGGGGTGTTACAGATACGCAGTATTTT. It is translated as CASRGGGVTDTQYF.